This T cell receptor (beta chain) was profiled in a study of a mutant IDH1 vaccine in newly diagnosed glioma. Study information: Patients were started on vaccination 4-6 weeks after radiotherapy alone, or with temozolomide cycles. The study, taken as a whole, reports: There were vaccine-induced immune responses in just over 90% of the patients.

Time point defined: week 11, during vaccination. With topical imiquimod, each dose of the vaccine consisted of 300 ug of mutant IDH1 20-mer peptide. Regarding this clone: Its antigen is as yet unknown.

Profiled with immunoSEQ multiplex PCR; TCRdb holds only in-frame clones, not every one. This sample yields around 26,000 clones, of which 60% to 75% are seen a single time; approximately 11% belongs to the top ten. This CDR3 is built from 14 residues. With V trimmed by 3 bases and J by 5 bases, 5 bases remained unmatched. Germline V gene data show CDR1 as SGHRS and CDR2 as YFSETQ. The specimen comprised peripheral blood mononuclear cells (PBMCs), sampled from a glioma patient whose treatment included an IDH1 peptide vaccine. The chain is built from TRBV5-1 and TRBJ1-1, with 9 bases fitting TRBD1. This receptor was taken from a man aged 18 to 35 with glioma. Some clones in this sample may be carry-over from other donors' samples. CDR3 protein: CASSWTGVGTEAFF. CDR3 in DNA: TGCGCCAGCAGCTGGACAGGGGTAGGGACTGAAGCTTTCTTT.